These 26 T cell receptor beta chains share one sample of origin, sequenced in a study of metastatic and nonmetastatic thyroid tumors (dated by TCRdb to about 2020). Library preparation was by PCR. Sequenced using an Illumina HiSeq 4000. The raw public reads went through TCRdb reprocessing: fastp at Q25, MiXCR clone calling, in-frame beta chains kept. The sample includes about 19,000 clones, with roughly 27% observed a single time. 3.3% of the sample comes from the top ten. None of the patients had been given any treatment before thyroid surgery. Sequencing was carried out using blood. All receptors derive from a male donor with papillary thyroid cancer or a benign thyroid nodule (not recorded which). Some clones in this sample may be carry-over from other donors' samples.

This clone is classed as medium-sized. CDR3 in amino acids: CASSFQGPNQPQHF. The DNA for the CDR3 is TGTGCCAGCAGTTTTCAGGGTCCCAATCAGCCCCAGCATTTT. This sequence joins TRBV12-3 or TRBV12-4 and TRBJ1-5; D perhaps matches TRBD1 (5 bases). CDR3 length equals 14 residues. Between the trimmed V and J ends, which lost 3 bases and 3 bases, there was a span of 9 bases.

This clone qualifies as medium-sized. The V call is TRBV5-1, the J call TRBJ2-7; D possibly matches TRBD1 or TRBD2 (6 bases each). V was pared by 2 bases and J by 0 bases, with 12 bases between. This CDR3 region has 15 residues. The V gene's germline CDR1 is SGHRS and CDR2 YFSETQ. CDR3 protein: CASSLGGQASYEQYF. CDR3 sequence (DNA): TGCGCCAGCAGCTTAGGGGGGCAGGCCTCCTACGAGCAGTACTTC.

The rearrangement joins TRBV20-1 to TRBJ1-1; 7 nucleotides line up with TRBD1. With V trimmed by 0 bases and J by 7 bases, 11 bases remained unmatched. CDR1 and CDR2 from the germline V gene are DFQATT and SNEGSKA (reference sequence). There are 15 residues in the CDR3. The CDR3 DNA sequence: TGCAGTGCTAGAGAGGCCCACAGGGGAAGAAATGAAGCTTTCTTT. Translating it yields CSAREAHRGRNEAFF.

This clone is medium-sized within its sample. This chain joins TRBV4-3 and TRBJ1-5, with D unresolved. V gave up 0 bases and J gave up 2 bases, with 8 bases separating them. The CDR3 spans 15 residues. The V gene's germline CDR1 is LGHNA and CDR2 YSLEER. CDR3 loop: CASSQDWQGNQPQHF. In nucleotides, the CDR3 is TGCGCCAGCAGCCAAGATTGGCAGGGCAATCAGCCCCAGCATTTT.

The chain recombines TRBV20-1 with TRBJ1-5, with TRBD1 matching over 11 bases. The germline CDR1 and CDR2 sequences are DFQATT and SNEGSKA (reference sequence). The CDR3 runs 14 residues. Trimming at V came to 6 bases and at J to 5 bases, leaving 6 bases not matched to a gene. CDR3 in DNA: TGCAGTGCCCGGGGGACAGGGGGATATCAGCCCCAGCATTTT. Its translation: CSARGTGGYQPQHF.

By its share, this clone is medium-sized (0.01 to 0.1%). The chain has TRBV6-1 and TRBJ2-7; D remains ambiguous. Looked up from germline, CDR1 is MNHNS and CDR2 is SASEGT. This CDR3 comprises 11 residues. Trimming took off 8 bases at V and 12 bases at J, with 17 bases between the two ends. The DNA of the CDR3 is TGTGCCAGCTTGCCTCTAATTTTGGGGTACTTC. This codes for CASLPLILGYF.

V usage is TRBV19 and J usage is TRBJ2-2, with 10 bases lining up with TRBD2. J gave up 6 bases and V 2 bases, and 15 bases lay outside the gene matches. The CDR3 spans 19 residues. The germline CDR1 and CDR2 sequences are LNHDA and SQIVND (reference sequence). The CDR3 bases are TGTGCCAGTAGTATATCGGCGGCCTTCGAAGCGGGAGGGCCCGGGGAGCTGTTTTTT. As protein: CASSISAAFEAGGPGELFF.

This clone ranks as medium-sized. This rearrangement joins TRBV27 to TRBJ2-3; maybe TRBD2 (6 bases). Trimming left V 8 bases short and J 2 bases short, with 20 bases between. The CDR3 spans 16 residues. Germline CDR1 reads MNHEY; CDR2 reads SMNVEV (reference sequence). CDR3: CASGTHAAGFTDTQYF. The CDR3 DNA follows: TGTGCCAGCGGAACTCACGCGGCGGGATTCACAGATACGCAGTATTTT.

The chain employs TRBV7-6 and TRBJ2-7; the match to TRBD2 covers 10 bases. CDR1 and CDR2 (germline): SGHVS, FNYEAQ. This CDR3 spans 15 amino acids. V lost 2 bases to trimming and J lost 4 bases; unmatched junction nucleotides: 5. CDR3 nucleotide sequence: TGTGCCAGCAGCTTATTGACTAGCGGGTTGTACGAGCAGTACTTC. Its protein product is CASSLLTSGLYEQYF. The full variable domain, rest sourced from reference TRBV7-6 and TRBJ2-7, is GAGVSQSPRYKVTKRGQDVALRCDPISGHVSLYWYRQALGQGPEFLTYFNYEAQQDKSGLPNDRFSAERPEGSISTLTIQRTEQRDSAMYRCASSLLTSGLYEQYFGPGTRLTVT.

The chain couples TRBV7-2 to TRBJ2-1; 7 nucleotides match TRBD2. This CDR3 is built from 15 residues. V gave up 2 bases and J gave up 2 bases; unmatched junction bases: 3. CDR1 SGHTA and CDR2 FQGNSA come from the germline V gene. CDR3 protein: CASSLSGGTYNEQFF. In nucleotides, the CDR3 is TGTGCCAGCAGCTTATCGGGAGGCACCTACAATGAGCAGTTCTTC.

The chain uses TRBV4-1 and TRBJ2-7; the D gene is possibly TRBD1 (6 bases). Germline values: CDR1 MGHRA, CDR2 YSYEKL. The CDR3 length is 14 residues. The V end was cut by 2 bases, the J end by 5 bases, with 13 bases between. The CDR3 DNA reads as TGCGCCAGCAGCCAACCCACAGGGATCGACGAGCAGTACTTC. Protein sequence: CASSQPTGIDEQYF.

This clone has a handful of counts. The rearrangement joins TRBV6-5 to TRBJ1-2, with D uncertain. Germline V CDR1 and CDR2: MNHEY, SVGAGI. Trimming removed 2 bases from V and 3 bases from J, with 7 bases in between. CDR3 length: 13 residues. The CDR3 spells CASSYAGDYGYTF. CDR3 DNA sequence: TGTGCCAGCAGTTACGCTGGGGACTATGGCTACACCTTC.

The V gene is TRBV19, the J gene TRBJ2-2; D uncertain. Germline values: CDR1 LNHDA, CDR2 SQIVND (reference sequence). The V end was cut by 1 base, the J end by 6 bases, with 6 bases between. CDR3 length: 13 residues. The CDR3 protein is CASSIGVAGELFF. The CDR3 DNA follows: TGTGCCAGTAGTATAGGGGTAGCCGGGGAGCTGTTTTTT.

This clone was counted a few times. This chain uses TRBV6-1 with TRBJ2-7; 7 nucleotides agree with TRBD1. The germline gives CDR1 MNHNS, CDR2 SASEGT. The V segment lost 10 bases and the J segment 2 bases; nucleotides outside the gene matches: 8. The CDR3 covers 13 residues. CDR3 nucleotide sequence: TGTGCCACCCGCCGGGACAGCCCCTACGAGCAGTACTTC. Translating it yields CATRRDSPYEQYF.

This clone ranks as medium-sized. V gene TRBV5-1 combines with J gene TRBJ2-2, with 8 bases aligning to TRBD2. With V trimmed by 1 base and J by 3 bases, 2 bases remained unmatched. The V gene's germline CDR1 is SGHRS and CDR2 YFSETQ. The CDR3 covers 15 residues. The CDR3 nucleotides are TGCGCCAGCAGCTTGTTTAGCGGGGACACCGGGGAGCTGTTTTTT. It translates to CASSLFSGDTGELFF.

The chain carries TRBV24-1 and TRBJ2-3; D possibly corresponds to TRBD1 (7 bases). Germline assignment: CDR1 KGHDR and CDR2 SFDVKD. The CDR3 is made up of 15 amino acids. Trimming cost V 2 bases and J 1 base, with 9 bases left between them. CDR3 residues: CATSDSRGGTDTQYF. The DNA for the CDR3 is TGTGCCACCAGTGATTCCAGGGGGGGCACAGATACGCAGTATTTT.

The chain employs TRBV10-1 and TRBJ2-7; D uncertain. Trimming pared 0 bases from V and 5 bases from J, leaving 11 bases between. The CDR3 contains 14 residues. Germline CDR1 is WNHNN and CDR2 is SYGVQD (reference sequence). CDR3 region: CASSESRTKDEQYF. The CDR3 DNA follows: TGCGCCAGCAGTGAGTCGAGGACCAAAGACGAGCAGTACTTC.

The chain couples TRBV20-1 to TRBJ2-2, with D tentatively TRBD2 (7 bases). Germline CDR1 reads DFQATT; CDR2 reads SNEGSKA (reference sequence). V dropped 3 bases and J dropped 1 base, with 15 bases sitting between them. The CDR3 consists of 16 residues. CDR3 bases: TGCAGTGCTAGCGTGTCGGGGGGCAGGAACACCGGGGAGCTGTTTTTT. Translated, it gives CSASVSGGRNTGELFF.

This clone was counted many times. The CDR3 nucleotides are TGTGCCAGCTCACCGGGGGTTAGCAATCAGCCCCAGCATTTT. This sequence encodes CASSPGVSNQPQHF. J is TRBJ1-5 and V is TRBV18; possible D gene TRBD1, 5 bases. Per germline, CDR1 KGHSH and CDR2 LQKENI. The CDR3 sequence is 14 residues long. V gave up 3 bases and J gave up 0 bases, with 6 bases separating them.

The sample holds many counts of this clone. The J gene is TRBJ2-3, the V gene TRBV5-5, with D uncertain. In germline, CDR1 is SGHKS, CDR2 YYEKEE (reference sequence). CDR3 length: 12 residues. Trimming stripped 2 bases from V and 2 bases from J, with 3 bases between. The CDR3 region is CASSFSTDTQYF. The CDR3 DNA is TGTGCCAGCAGCTTCTCCACAGATACGCAGTATTTT.

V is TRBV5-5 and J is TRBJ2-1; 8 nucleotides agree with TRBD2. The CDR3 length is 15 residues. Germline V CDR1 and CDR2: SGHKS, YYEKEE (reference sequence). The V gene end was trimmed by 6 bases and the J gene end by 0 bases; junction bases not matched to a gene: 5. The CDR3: CASNPSGSSYNEQFF. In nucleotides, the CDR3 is TGTGCCAGCAATCCGAGCGGGAGCTCCTACAATGAGCAGTTCTTC.

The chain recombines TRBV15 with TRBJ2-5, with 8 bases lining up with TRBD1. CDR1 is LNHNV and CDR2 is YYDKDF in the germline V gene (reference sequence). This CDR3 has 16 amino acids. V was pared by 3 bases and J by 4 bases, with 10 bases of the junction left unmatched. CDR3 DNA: TGTGCCACCAGCAGGTCCCCGACAGGGGCCGGAGAGACCCAGTACTTC. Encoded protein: CATSRSPTGAGETQYF.

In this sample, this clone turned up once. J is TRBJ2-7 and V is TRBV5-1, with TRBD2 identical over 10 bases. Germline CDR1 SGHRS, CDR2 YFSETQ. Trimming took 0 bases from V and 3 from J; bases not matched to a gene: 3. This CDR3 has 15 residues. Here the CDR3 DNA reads TGCGCCAGCAGCTTGGAAGCTAGCGGGGGCTACGAGCAGTACTTC. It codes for CASSLEASGGYEQYF.

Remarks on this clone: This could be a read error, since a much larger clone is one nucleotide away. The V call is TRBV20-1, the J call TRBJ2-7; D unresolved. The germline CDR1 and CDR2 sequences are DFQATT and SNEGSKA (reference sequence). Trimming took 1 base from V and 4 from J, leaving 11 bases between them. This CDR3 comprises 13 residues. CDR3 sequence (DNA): TGCAGTGCTAGAGGGCTAGTAGGTTACGAGCAGTACTTC. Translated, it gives CSARGLVGYEQYF.

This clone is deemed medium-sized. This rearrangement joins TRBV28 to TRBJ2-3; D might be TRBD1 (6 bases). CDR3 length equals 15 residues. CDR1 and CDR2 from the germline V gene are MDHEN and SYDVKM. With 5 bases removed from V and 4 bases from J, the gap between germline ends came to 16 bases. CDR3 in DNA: TGTGCCAGCAGTCCCACAGGGCTAGTGGCAGATACGCAGTATTTT. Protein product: CASSPTGLVADTQYF.

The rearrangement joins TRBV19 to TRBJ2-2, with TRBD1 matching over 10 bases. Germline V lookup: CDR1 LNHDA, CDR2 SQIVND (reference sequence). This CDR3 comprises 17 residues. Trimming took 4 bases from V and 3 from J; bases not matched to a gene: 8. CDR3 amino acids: CASSTFGTGEYTGELFF. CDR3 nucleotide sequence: TGTGCCAGTAGTACCTTCGGGACAGGGGAATACACCGGGGAGCTGTTTTTT.